This T cell receptor (beta chain) was captured by sequencing in a study of cytomegalovirus exposure and HLA in healthy donors (dated by TCRdb to the late 2010s). With respect to the entire study: An earlier analysis of 587 of the donors reported approximately 290 Gb of sequence data and some 120 million unique TCR beta sequences from around 200 million T cells. HLA typing included class I and class II loci at four-digit resolution. Alongside the repertoire data, information on donor age, sex, ethnicity and CMV serostatus was compiled. An earlier analysis of several hundred of the donors applied high-throughput TCR beta sequencing to assess whether each TCR beta V gene segment acted as functional or pseudogenic. Four to six DR-DQ haplotypes were handled as single units for association and clustering, since linkage in the cohort was strong. An early release that covered roughly 600 HLA-typed donors contained around 330 gigabases of sequencing data and about 84 million unique TCR sequences. Typing coverage varied by locus: about 620-640 donors for A, B, C, DRB1 and DQB1; approximately 500 for DQA1; about 600 for DPA1; 450 to 480 for DPB1. The study aimed to test whether signatures of past pathogen exposure could be identified by cataloging public T cell receptors. A later genetic analysis took genome-wide SNP genotypes for about 60% of the roughly 670 donors and used that subset as a discovery cohort. Among around 400 genotyped donors of the cohort, an average of around 240,000 unique TCR beta nucleotide sequences were sequenced per donor, roughly 20% of them non-productive. Of the 300 to 500 genotyped donors, less than 85% were placed in the genetic ancestry cluster associated with self-reported Caucasian donors. The study used immunosequencing to profile the T cell repertoires of some 600 subjects and linked those repertoires to cytomegalovirus serostatus. Besides the first cohort of roughly 660 subjects, a separate validation cohort made up of 95 to 150 different subjects was used. A later analysis re-analyzed previously published TCR beta repertoires from approximately 670 donors and added high-resolution HLA genotyping to study TCR occurrence patterns. Every discovery cohort repertoire had been produced on one sequencing platform. Rather than using new phenotypic data, the later analysis identified candidate immune exposures from TCR beta sequences and from how often those sequences occurred across donors. To predict cytomegalovirus infection status, the study combined high-throughput TCR immunosequencing, statistical association of individual TCRs with disease status, and machine learning.

The cohort consisted of hundreds of healthy bone marrow donors. At the time of sampling, every cohort member was nominally healthy, though immune exposures that went unrecorded were likely present. The donor tested CMV seropositive, placing the donor among the approximately 290 seropositive members of the cohort. Every donor gave a peripheral blood sample, and the peripheral blood mononuclear cells from that sample were used for TCR beta sequencing. The Qiagen DNeasy Blood Extraction Kit was used to extract genomic DNA from the blood cell samples. The library relied on the immunoSEQ multiplex PCR assay. A mixture of 60 forward primers for TCR Vbeta segments and 13 reverse primers for TCR Jbeta segments was used in the multiplex PCR. The CDR3 region of rearranged TCR beta genes was amplified from genomic DNA with a multiplex PCR assay. The amplified TCR beta libraries were sequenced on the Illumina HiSeq System as 87-base-pair reads. Processing in the source paper ran as follows. A later analysis counted about 80 million unique TCR beta chains across the 670 or so repertoires, and 10 million to 11 million of these chains were shared by at least two donors. Raw reads were error-corrected and collapsed into unique sequences by a nearest-neighbor algorithm in which closely related sequences were merged to remove PCR and sequencing errors. To assign V, D and J gene segments, CDR3 sequences were aligned to IMGT reference sequences. Each retained sequence needed at least a six-nucleotide match to both a V gene segment and a J gene segment. A rearrangement was called productive if the CDR3 had no stop codons and remained in frame with V and J, and every other rearrangement was called non-productive. Following IMGT convention, CDR3 was defined as the stretch from the second conserved V-encoded cysteine up to the conserved J-encoded phenylalanine. Sequences without an unambiguous match to a single V gene segment were excluded from the earlier analysis of 450 to 650 of the donors. In an earlier analysis of several hundred of the donors, V segments were called functional above 56.7% productive rearrangements and were called segregating when the between-donor standard deviation exceeded 5%. To diagnose cytomegalovirus status from the catalog of TCR beta chain sequences, a statistical classification framework was built. In a later analysis, TCR nucleotide sequences were compared against IMGT/GENE-DB human TR gene sequences so that V and J genes could be assigned. In a later analysis, CDR3 sequences and most-parsimonious VDJ recombination scenarios were assigned using the TCRdist pipeline. In a later analysis, each TCR beta chain was defined by its CDR3 amino acid sequence together with its V-gene family, and reads without a unique V-gene family were excluded. In a later analysis, approximately 640 highly shared, low-generation-probability nucleotide sequences were removed to address suspected cross-contamination and a sequencing artifact. A later analysis calculated a clonal expansion index for each public chain from normalized within-repertoire ranks of inferred template counts. In a later analysis, generation probabilities were computed with a VDJ recombination model fitted to out-of-frame rearrangements, and the resulting probabilities were checked against IGoR. In a later analysis, TCR-TCR, TCR-HLA and TCR-CMV co-occurrence was scored with hypergeometric tests, and a repertoire-size bias correction was applied to TCR pairs. A later analysis estimated false discovery rates by permuting HLA or CMV assignments 20 times. A later analysis grouped co-occurring TCRs with DBSCAN, adding TCRdist sequence similarity when clustering within HLA-allele-positive subsets. Co-occurrence clustering excluded repertoires with fewer than 30,000 or more than 120,000 public chains, plus five with anomalous nucleotide sharing. The immuneACCESS repertoire file appears here via TCRdb, limited to in-frame rearrangements. These files lack a portion of the clones; in checked studies, under half of the deficit traces to unresolved V genes, and the cause of the others is not known. V, J and clone size reflect that table, while D and trimming were determined from the DNA. This sample gives around 100,000 clones in total; around 60% of them show up just once. The ten largest clones capture 3.5% to 4% of the sample.

Summary of the overall study and its limitations: Assigning TCR associations to individual alleles was difficult when HLA alleles, especially DR and DQ, strongly co-occurred. An association between a missense DCLRE1C variant and V-gene and J-gene trimming of TCR beta chains was found in a later genetic analysis and replicated in an independent cohort. Presence/absence analyses assumed roughly uniform sequencing depth across donors, an assumption that may not hold. In a later analysis, most CMV-associated TCR beta chains were found to appear HLA-restricted, with HLA associations seemingly driven largely by CMV exposure. In a later analysis, the rate of TCR association differed among HLA loci, with DRB1 alleles having the most associated TCRs and HLA-C alleles having the fewest. Linkage disequilibrium might explain the correlated functional status among segregating V segments, but an unknown experimental factor could not be ruled out. A few of the identified cytomegalovirus-associated TCR beta chains were confirmed in vitro to be specific for cytomegalovirus antigens. Specific HLA alleles were associated with around 18,000 TCR beta sequences at a false discovery rate of 0.05 in a later analysis. CMV serostatus was the only immune exposure information available for the cohort. It was suggested by the authors that the approach could potentially be generalized to other disease states and immunological phenotypes. In this cohort, only TCR beta chains were sequenced, and detectable features were limited by the absence of alpha or paired-chain data. About 17 rarely observed V segments, including chromosome 9 orphons, were excluded from the earlier analysis of several hundred of the donors because counts were too low. In an earlier analysis of about 550 of the donors, most TCR beta V segments were observed in productive rearrangements about 90% or about 30% of the time, broadly matching IMGT annotations. Compared with equally common non-associated chains, HLA-associated TCR beta chains in a later analysis were more clonally expanded and had lower generation probabilities. According to a later genetic analysis, donors in an Asian-associated ancestry cluster had fewer N-insertions in productive TCRs than the approximately 700-donor mean. Cytomegalovirus status was reported to be diagnosed by the classifier with high specificity and sensitivity in both the original and validation cohorts. A further reported finding was that TCR beta sequences accurately predicted the HLA-A and HLA-B alleles for most subjects in the first cohort. A later analysis reported that several top co-occurrence clusters appeared linked to parvovirus B19, influenza, CMV and Epstein-Barr virus. The study listed 164 TCR beta chains as associated with cytomegalovirus. A cluster of highly shared sequence variants was judged likely to represent a technical artifact of the sequencing pipeline. Because the 87-base-pair reads could not distinguish some IMGT-functional V segments, including TRBV6-2 and TRBV6-3, those segments were excluded. Most TCR sequences were observed very rarely across donors, whereas some public TCRs were present in many individuals. Because HLA typing was unavailable for some donors at each locus, only the typed subset was used in association tests.

A word on this clone: What antigen it recognizes has not been identified. Base qualities are not at hand, and no much larger clone is one base apart.

The CDR3 measures 16 amino acids from cysteine to phenylalanine. Only CDR3 DNA is held: 48 bases, read in frame from base 1. Trimming at the junction amounts to 0 bases on V and 3 bases on J, and the germline ends lie 12 bases apart. The germline V gene yields LGHNA for CDR1 and YNFKEQ for CDR2. Sequencing was performed on PBMCs. The chain links TRBV4-2 with TRBJ1-5; 5 matching bases give a weak D call of TRBD1. The TCR sequence derives from a young man in good health and CMV-seropositive. CDR3 region: CASSQDNRQFNQPQHF. The nucleotide sequence is TGTGCCAGCAGCCAAGATAACCGACAGTTCAATCAGCCCCAGCATTTT.